The 19 T cell receptor beta chains listed next were all sequenced from one sample in a study of shared clonotypes between healthy human individuals. Profiling relied on immunoSEQ multiplex PCR, and the TCRdb table lists in-frame clones only, not all of them. The sample yields 450,000 to 500,000 clones, 81% seen once. The sample was PBMCs. The receptors stem from a woman aged 40 to 50 in good health. Some clones in this sample may be carry-over from other donors' samples.

As to this clone: A read error is likely here: a far larger clone is one base away. The J gene is TRBJ1-5, the V gene TRBV27, with D uncertain. The CDR3 has 15 residues. Per the germline V gene, CDR1 is MNHEY and CDR2 is SMNVEV (reference sequence). V was clipped by 4 bases and J by 2 bases, with 12 bases between them. The CDR3 reads CASSSGSVGNQPQHF. The CDR3 bases are TGTGCCAGCAGTTCCGGATCAGTGGGCAATCAGCCCCAGCATTTT.

Only one count was recorded for this clone. The chain links TRBV5-8 to TRBJ1-1; D is unclear. V was shortened by 1 base and J by 2 bases, with 12 bases between the two germline ends. The CDR3 sequence is 15 residues long. Per the germline V gene, CDR1 is SGHTS and CDR2 is YDEGEE. CDR3 residues: CASSLSPWGNTEAFF. Written as DNA, the CDR3 is TGTGCCAGCAGCTTGTCACCCTGGGGAAACACTGAAGCTTTCTTT.

V gene TRBV2 combines with J gene TRBJ2-3, with D uncertain. CDR1 is SNHLY, CDR2 FYNNEI, per germline. The ends were cut back, 8 bases at V and 5 bases at J, with 17 bases in the middle. This CDR3 has 14 residues. CDR3 nucleotides: TGTGCCAGCGGTATGAGCCTGCTGGGAGATACGCAGTATTTT. Its translation: CASGMSLLGDTQYF.

The chain is built from TRBV6-5 and TRBJ2-1; D not resolved. The V gene lost 7 bases and the J gene lost 4 bases, with 17 bases spanning the gap. Germline CDR1 reads MNHEY; CDR2 reads SVGAGI. This CDR3 has 15 residues. The DNA of the CDR3 is TGTGCCAGCACCCGGAGTAGCCTCGGGTACAATGAGCAGTTCTTC. This codes for CASTRSSLGYNEQFF.

This clone came up once. The gene calls are TRBV6-5 and TRBJ2-5, with TRBD1 matching over 8 bases. The CDR3 runs 13 residues. The V gene end was trimmed by 8 bases and the J gene end by 3 bases; junction bases not matched to a gene: 5. The germline CDR1 and CDR2 sequences are MNHEY and SVGAGI. CDR3 in amino acids: CASGDRRKETQYF. The CDR3 nucleotides read TGTGCCAGCGGGGACAGGAGGAAAGAGACCCAGTACTTC.

Comment on this clone: A far larger clone is one base from this, pointing to a likely read error. The CDR3: CASSSYRSITEALF. CDR3 nucleotide sequence: TGTGCCAGCAGCTCTTACAGGAGCATCACTGAAGCTCTCTTT. The rearrangement links TRBV7-9 to TRBJ1-1; perhaps TRBD1 as D (5 bases). CDR1 and CDR2 (germline): SEHNR, FQNEAQ (reference sequence). The CDR3 runs to 14 residues.

The chain joins TRBV7-6 to TRBJ2-2; 8 bases align to TRBD2. The germline gives CDR1 SGHVS, CDR2 FNYEAQ. This CDR3 is built from 16 residues. After removal of 3 bases from V and 0 bases from J, the junction contained 3 bases not matched to a gene. In DNA form, the CDR3 reads TGTGCCAGCAGCTTCCAGGGACTAGCGAACACCGGGGAGCTGTTTTTT. Its translation: CASSFQGLANTGELFF.

The chain links TRBV28 to TRBJ2-3, with 9 bases aligning to TRBD1. Germline V gives CDR1 MDHEN, CDR2 SYDVKM. With V trimmed by 3 bases and J by 2 bases, 3 bases remained unmatched. The CDR3 is 15 amino acids. The chain's CDR3 is CASSFRDRVTDTQYF. The CDR3 bases are TGTGCCAGCAGTTTCCGGGACAGGGTCACAGATACGCAGTATTTT.

In regard to this clone: A far more abundant clone sits one base away, making this likely a read error. The chain employs TRBV25-1 and TRBJ2-7; TRBD1 aligns across 8 bases. Germline trimming cut 8 bases from V and 5 bases from J; bases unmatched to any gene: 8. There are 13 residues in the CDR3. Germline V lookup: CDR1 MGHDK, CDR2 SYGVNS. In DNA, the CDR3 is TGTGCCAGCGGGGTACAGGGGGTGAACGAGCAGTACTTC. Translated, it gives CASGVQGVNEQYF.

In its sample, this clone was seen once. CDR3 amino acids: CASSLGGDATEAFF. The CDR3 DNA sequence: TGTGCCAGCAGCTTAGGGGGGGACGCCACTGAAGCTTTCTTT. V and J are TRBV5-4 and TRBJ1-1; a weak D match, TRBD1 (6 bases). V shed 2 bases and J shed 4 bases, with 12 bases lying between them. From germline, CDR1 is SGHNT and CDR2 YYREEE (reference sequence). This CDR3 contains 14 residues.

This clone was observed once. This rearrangement joins TRBV30 to TRBJ2-3; 10 nucleotides line up with TRBD2. J gave up 1 base and V 3 bases, and 7 bases lay outside the gene matches. The germline CDR1 and CDR2 sequences are GTSNPN and SVGIG (reference sequence). The CDR3 sequence is 16 residues long. For the CDR3, the DNA is TGTGCCTGGAGGGTAGCGGGAGGATGGGGCACAGATACGCAGTATTTT. It is translated as CAWRVAGGWGTDTQYF.

This clone was detected a few times. J is TRBJ1-2 and V is TRBV6-6; maybe TRBD1 (6 bases). Deletions cut 6 bases from V and 11 bases from J, with 25 bases between. The germline CDR1 and CDR2 sequences are MNHNY and SVGAGI (reference sequence). CDR3 length: 15 amino acids. The CDR3 bases are TGTGCCAGCAGCCGACCGGGACAAGGTTTCTCTTATTACACCTTC. This gives the protein CASSRPGQGFSYYTF.

V usage is TRBV14 and J usage is TRBJ2-1; no firm D call. Germline V gene lookup returns CDR1 SGHDN and CDR2 FVKESK. Trimming removed 0 bases at V and 8 bases at J, with 8 bases between. This CDR3 has 13 residues. CDR3 coding DNA: TGTGCCAGCAGCCAAGATCTGGGCGATGAGCAGTTCTTC. This codes for CASSQDLGDEQFF.

Turning to this clone: A much larger clone differs by one base, so this may be a read error. The chain couples TRBV30 to TRBJ2-1; D not resolved. Germline-derived CDR1 and CDR2 are GTSNPN and SVGIG (reference sequence). The V end was cut by 1 base, the J end by 10 bases, with 11 bases between. The CDR3 length is 12 residues. The CDR3 DNA reads as TGTGCCTGGAGTGGCTGGGGTGAAGAGCAGTTCTTC. Translated: CAWSGWGEEQFF.

The rearrangement links TRBV11-3 to TRBJ2-2; weak D call: TRBD2 (5 bases). The length of the CDR3 is 16 residues. Germline V lookup: CDR1 SGHNT, CDR2 YENEEA. The V end lost 2 bases, the J end lost 0 bases, and 10 bases lay between the germline ends. CDR3 sequence: CASSLFGSSNTGELFF. The CDR3 DNA is TGTGCCAGCAGCTTATTTGGGAGCTCGAACACCGGGGAGCTGTTTTTT.

The chain joins TRBV18 to TRBJ1-1, with D tentatively TRBD1 (6 bases). Germline CDR1 KGHSH, CDR2 LQKENI. This CDR3 has 15 residues. V was trimmed by 1 base and J by 1 base, leaving 10 bases between them. In nucleotides, the CDR3 is TGTGCCAGCTCACCACGGACAGTACAGAACACTGAAGCTTTCTTT. This gives the protein CASSPRTVQNTEAFF.

Comments on this clone: One end of the junction does not line up with germline, which may come from a read error. V usage is TRBV7-7 and J usage is TRBJ2-1, with D perhaps TRBD1 (6 bases). Germline CDR1 and CDR2: SSHAT and FNYEAQ (reference sequence). CDR3 length equals 13 residues. CDR3 residues: CASSQGGLNEQFF. The CDR3 DNA sequence: TGTGCTAGCAGCCAAGGGGGTTTAAATGAGCAGTTCTTC.

V usage is TRBV27 and J usage is TRBJ2-2; TRBD1 is a possible D gene (6 bases). Germline-derived CDR1 and CDR2 are MNHEY and SMNVEV (reference sequence). There are 13 residues in the CDR3. V dropped 11 bases and J dropped 6 bases, with 16 bases sitting between them. CDR3 sequence (DNA): TGTGCCGTGACAGGTTCCAGGGCCGGGGAGCTGTTTTTT. It translates to CAVTGSRAGELFF.

A word on this clone: Since a far larger clone is one base different, this is likely a read error. The sample has other DNA sequences that encode this CDR3 too. The CDR3 is CASSKVGISGANVLTF. CDR3 bases: TGTGCCAGCAGCAAAGTCGGCATCTCTGGGGCCAACGTCCTGACCTTC. This chain joins TRBV21-1 and TRBJ2-6; the table assigns TRBD1, which was not confirmed against the DNA. TRBV21-1 is classified as a pseudogene. The CDR3 contains 16 residues.